These 21 T cell receptor beta chains came from one sample sequenced in a study of T cell changes during pregnancy in multiple sclerosis. Produced via immunoSEQ multiplex PCR; TCRdb's table is partial and in-frame only. Of 55,000 to 65,000 clones listed, approximately 90% are singletons. The sequenced sample was peripheral blood, obtained in the first trimester of pregnancy. These receptors were obtained from a female donor in good health, enrolled as a control in a pregnancy study.

V is TRBV4-3 and J is TRBJ1-1, with D possibly being TRBD1 (6 bases). CDR3 length: 15 amino acids. V lost 3 bases and J 5 bases, leaving 16 bases between the germline ends. CDR1 and CDR2 (germline): LGHNA, YSLEER. The CDR3 DNA reads as TGCGCCAGCAGCCAGTATGAGGGGGAAGCGACTGAAGCTTTCTTT. Its translation is CASSQYEGEATEAFF.

V and J are TRBV5-6 and TRBJ2-3; 10 bases align to TRBD1. There are 15 residues in the CDR3. After removal of 4 bases from V and 0 bases from J, the junction contained 2 bases not matched to a gene. Germline values: CDR1 SGHDT, CDR2 YYEEEE. CDR3 DNA: TGTGCCAGCAGCCAGGGACAGGGGAGCACAGATACGCAGTATTTT. Amino acid sequence: CASSQGQGSTDTQYF.

This chain links TRBV9 with TRBJ1-1, with D maybe TRBD1 (5 bases). Trimming pared 0 bases from V and 3 bases from J, leaving 15 bases between. This CDR3 is built from 16 residues. The V gene's germline CDR1 is SGDLS and CDR2 YYNGEE. CDR3 in amino acids: CASSVAVGEEDTEAFF. The DNA for the CDR3 is TGTGCCAGCAGCGTAGCTGTGGGGGAGGAGGACACTGAAGCTTTCTTT.

This clone came up a few times. The rearrangement uses TRBV27 and TRBJ1-2; possibly TRBD1 for D (6 bases). Deletions cut 7 bases from V and 8 bases from J, with 17 bases between. CDR3 length equals 13 residues. CDR1 MNHEY and CDR2 SMNVEV come from the germline V gene (reference sequence). CDR3: CASKVRGNGGYTF. CDR3 sequence (DNA): TGTGCCAGCAAGGTTAGGGGGAATGGGGGCTACACCTTC.

This chain uses TRBV7-9 with TRBJ1-6; 9 positions match TRBD1. CDR1 is SEHNR, CDR2 FQNEAQ, per germline (reference sequence). CDR3 length: 16 amino acids. Losses at the gene ends were 2 bases for V and 9 bases for J; bases not matched to a gene: 8. As DNA, the CDR3 is TGTGCCAGCAGCTTACGTTCGGGACAGGGTAGTTCACCCCTCCACTTT. Translated, it gives CASSLRSGQGSSPLHF.

The DNA for the CDR3 is TGTGCCAGCAGCGTCCGACAGGGGGATGGCTACACCTTC. The encoded protein is CASSVRQGDGYTF. The V and J genes are TRBV9 and TRBJ1-2, with 9 bases identical to TRBD1. CDR3 size: 13 residues. Trimming cost V 2 bases and J 6 bases; bases outside gene matches: 2. Per the germline V gene, CDR1 is SGDLS and CDR2 is YYNGEE.

V usage is TRBV2 and J usage is TRBJ2-7, with TRBD1 matching 7 bases. CDR3 length: 15 amino acids. V dropped 6 bases and J dropped 0; count of bases not matched to a gene: 8. CDR1 is SNHLY, CDR2 FYNNEI, per germline. CDR3 amino acids: CASRVDRSSSYEQYF. The CDR3 DNA reads as TGTGCCAGCAGAGTGGACAGGTCTAGCTCCTACGAGCAGTACTTC. Based on the CDR3 plus reference TRBV2 and TRBJ2-7, the full variable domain is EPEVTQTPSHQVTQMGQEVILRCVPISNHLYFYWYRQILGQKVEFLVSFYNNEISEKSEIFDDQFSVERPDGSNFTLKIRSTKLEDSAMYFCASRVDRSSSYEQYFGPGTRLTVT.

The V gene is TRBV2, the J gene TRBJ2-5; TRBD1 aligns across 7 bases. This CDR3 region has 14 residues. CDR1 SNHLY and CDR2 FYNNEI come from the germline V gene. V lost 3 bases, J lost 5 bases, and 6 bases stayed unmatched. CDR3 bases: TGTGCCAGCAGTGACACAGGGGAAGGGGAGACCCAGTACTTC. This sequence encodes CASSDTGEGETQYF.

The rearrangement links TRBV6-5 to TRBJ1-6, with TRBD1 matching over 7 bases. V lost 3 bases and J lost 9; bases outside the gene matches: 11. The CDR3 runs 16 residues. Germline V gives CDR1 MNHEY, CDR2 SVGAGI. The CDR3 nucleotides read TGTGCCAGCAGTTATCGCTTTGGCAGGGGGGCTTCACCCCTCCACTTT. This encodes CASSYRFGRGASPLHF.

This chain links TRBV30 with TRBJ2-3; D gene ambiguous. CDR3 size: 15 residues. V shed 2 bases and J shed 0 bases, with 12 bases lying between them. From germline, CDR1 is GTSNPN and CDR2 SVGIG (reference sequence). The CDR3 coding sequence is TGTGCCTGGAGTTCCCGCAGTTCTAGCACAGATACGCAGTATTTT. Encoded protein: CAWSSRSSSTDTQYF.

The V and J genes are TRBV6-4 and TRBJ2-1, with 7 bases fitting TRBD2. V gave up 3 bases and J gave up 9 bases; unmatched junction bases: 2. The CDR3 runs to 12 residues. Germline V gives CDR1 MRHNA, CDR2 SNTAGT. The CDR3 DNA follows: TGTGCCAGCAGTGATGGCGGGGGTGAGCAGTTCTTC. Its protein is CASSDGGGEQFF.

V is TRBV7-3 and J is TRBJ1-1; possible D gene TRBD1, 5 bases. The CDR3 is 13 residues long. Germline V lookup: CDR1 SGHTA, CDR2 FQGTGA. V shed 4 bases and J shed 1 base, with 7 bases lying between them. The CDR3 spells CASSYRRNTEAFF. As DNA, the CDR3 is TGTGCCAGCAGCTACAGGAGGAACACTGAAGCTTTCTTT. Filled out from reference TRBV7-3 and TRBJ1-1, the complete variable domain reads GAGVSQTPSNKVTEKGKYVELRCDPISGHTALYWYRQSLGQGPEFLIYFQGTGAADDSGLPNDRFFAVRPEGSVSTLKIQRTERGDSAVYLCASSYRRNTEAFFGQGTRLTVV.

CDR3 amino acids: CASSYSSGVLQPQHF. As DNA, the CDR3 is TGTGCCAGCAGTTACTCTTCAGGGGTTCTTCAGCCCCAGCATTTT. V usage is TRBV6-5 and J usage is TRBJ1-5; possible D gene TRBD1, 6 bases. The V gene's germline CDR1 is MNHEY and CDR2 SVGAGI. The V end was cut by 0 bases, the J end by 6 bases, with 12 bases between. The CDR3 length is 15 residues.

J is TRBJ2-7 and V is TRBV5-4, with D possibly TRBD1 on 6 matching bases. Germline values: CDR1 SGHNT, CDR2 YYREEE (reference sequence). V lost 4 bases and J lost 4, with 12 bases in between. The CDR3 contains 13 residues. CDR3 sequence: CASSQPGTYEQYF. CDR3 nucleotides: TGTGCCAGCAGCCAGCCCGGGACATACGAGCAGTACTTC.

The chain uses TRBV27 and TRBJ2-2; TRBD2 might be the D (5 bases). Germline-derived CDR1 and CDR2 are MNHEY and SMNVEV (reference sequence). This CDR3 spans 13 amino acids. Trimming left V 3 bases short and J 6 bases short, with 8 bases between. CDR3 amino acids: CASSLGSPGELFF. CDR3 sequence (DNA): TGTGCCAGCAGTTTGGGGAGCCCCGGGGAGCTGTTTTTT.

CDR3 DNA sequence: TGCGCCAGCAGCTTGACAGGGGAGAATGAAAAACTGTTTTTT. Translation gives CASSLTGENEKLFF. The V call is TRBV5-1, the J call TRBJ1-4; 7 nucleotides align to TRBD1. Germline assignment: CDR1 SGHRS and CDR2 YFSETQ. This CDR3 region has 14 residues. The V and J ends lost 1 base and 5 bases, in that order; junction bases with no gene match: 2.

This clone was observed once. The rearrangement links TRBV4-2 to TRBJ2-1, with TRBD2 matching over 7 bases. The length of the CDR3 is 16 residues. Germline assignment: CDR1 LGHNA and CDR2 YNFKEQ. V lost 4 bases to trimming and J lost 3 bases; unmatched junction nucleotides: 9. Written as DNA, the CDR3 is TGTGCCAGCAGCCCCGGGGGAGGCGGGGGCTACAATGAGCAGTTCTTC. As protein: CASSPGGGGGYNEQFF.

The V call is TRBV7-8, the J call TRBJ2-5; TRBD2 matches 9 bases. With 9 bases clipped from V and 4 bases from J, the junction kept 9 bases outside the gene matches. The CDR3 contains 14 residues. Per the germline V gene, CDR1 is SGHVS and CDR2 is FQNEAQ. CDR3 in amino acids: CASGGGGAGETQYF. The CDR3 bases are TGTGCCAGTGGGGGCGGGGGGGCCGGAGAGACCCAGTACTTC.

The rearrangement joins TRBV27 to TRBJ2-1, with 8 bases lining up with TRBD1. Germline CDR1 reads MNHEY; CDR2 reads SMNVEV (reference sequence). V was clipped by 10 bases and J by 3 bases; unmatched bases: 5. The CDR3 has 13 residues. The CDR3 region is CAIAQGVYNEQFF. The CDR3 bases are TGTGCCATCGCACAGGGGGTCTACAATGAGCAGTTCTTC.

The rearrangement links TRBV5-1 to TRBJ1-1, with TRBD1 matching 10 bases. V dropped 0 bases and J dropped 7; count of bases not matched to a gene: 6. Germline CDR1 SGHRS, CDR2 YFSETQ. The CDR3 totals 15 residues. CDR3: CASSLGQGAPFEAFF. CDR3 sequence (DNA): TGCGCCAGCAGCTTGGGACAGGGGGCCCCATTTGAAGCTTTCTTT.

This chain joins TRBV2 and TRBJ1-1; weak D call: TRBD1 (6 bases). The CDR3 has 13 amino acids. V was pared by 8 bases and J by 8 bases, with 18 bases between. Germline V lookup: CDR1 SNHLY, CDR2 FYNNEI. CDR3 loop: CASHRDTGSEAFF. CDR3 sequence (DNA): TGTGCCAGCCACCGTGACACAGGGTCGGAAGCTTTCTTT.